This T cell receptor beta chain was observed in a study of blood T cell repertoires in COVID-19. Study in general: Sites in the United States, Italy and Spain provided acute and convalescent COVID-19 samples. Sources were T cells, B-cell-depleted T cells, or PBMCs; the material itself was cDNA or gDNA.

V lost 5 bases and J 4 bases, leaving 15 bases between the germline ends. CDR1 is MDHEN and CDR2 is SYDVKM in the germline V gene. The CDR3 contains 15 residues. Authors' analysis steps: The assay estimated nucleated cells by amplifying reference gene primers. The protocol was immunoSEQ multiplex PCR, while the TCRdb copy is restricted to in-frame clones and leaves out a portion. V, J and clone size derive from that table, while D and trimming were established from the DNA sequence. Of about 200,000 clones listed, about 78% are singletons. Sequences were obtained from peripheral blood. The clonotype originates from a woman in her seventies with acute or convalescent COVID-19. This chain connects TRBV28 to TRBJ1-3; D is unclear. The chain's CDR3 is CASSREGLAGNTIYF. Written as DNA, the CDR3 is TGTGCCAGCAGTCGCGAGGGTCTAGCCGGAAACACCATATATTTT.